This TCR beta chain came from a study of CD8 T cells in Susac syndrome. The authors carried out high-throughput sequencing of TCR beta. They applied it to CD8+ and CD4+ T cells obtained from blood. Matched for age and sex, the controls were healthy donors. Negative isolation was applied to CD8+ and CD4+ T cells, and FACS enrichment was applied to TEMRA cells. Reverse transcription of about 0.45 to 1 ug RNA was performed with random hexamers. Amplification of TCR beta CDR3 was carried out by immunoSEQ multiplex PCR, which covered 54 Vbeta and 13 Jbeta segments. TCRdb re-derived calls from the immunoSEQ multiplex PCR reads in MiXCR, one entry per CDR3 protein. This sample has around 59,000 distinct CDR3 sequences, with approximately 94% found just once. Germline CDR1 reads GTSNPN; CDR2 reads SVGIG (reference sequence). The CDR3 spans 15 residues. With 5 bases clipped from V and 3 bases from J, the junction kept 10 bases outside the gene matches.

The receptor comes from a human donor in good health. The sequenced sample consisted of CD8+ T cells from PBMCs. The gene calls are TRBV30 and TRBJ2-7, with 10 bases matching TRBD1. The CDR3 loop reads CAWVRRQGADYEQYF. DNA for the CDR3: TGTGCCTGGGTTAGAAGACAGGGGGCCGACTACGAGCAGTACTTC.